This TCR beta chain is drawn from a study of early T cells in non-severe SARS-CoV-2 infection. TCRdb reanalysed the 5' RACE reads using MiXCR and keeps one entry per CDR3 protein. The sample includes around 80,000 distinct CDR3 sequences, roughly 13% seen only once; the top ten take roughly 6%. This CDR3 contains 14 residues. Germline CDR1 reads SGHAT; CDR2 reads FQNNGV. Trimming took 6 bases from V and 5 from J, leaving 14 bases between them. Material for sequencing was whole blood. This TCR came from an adult who was a healthcare worker with PCR-confirmed SARS-CoV-2 infection or an uninfected control (not recorded which). This chain joins TRBV11-2 and TRBJ2-1; tentatively, D is TRBD2 (6 bases). The CDR3 nucleotides read TGTGCCAGCAGATCAGGAGGGCCGAACAATGAGCAGTTCTTC. This codes for CASRSGGPNNEQFF. Using reference TRBV11-2 and TRBJ2-1 for the parts outside the CDR3, the full variable domain is EAGVAQSPRYKIIEKRQSVAFWCNPISGHATLYWYQQILGQGPKLLIQFQNNGVVDDSQLPKDRFSAERLKGVDSTLKIQPAKLEDSAVYLCASRSGGPNNEQFFGPGTRLTVL.